Following are 23 T cell receptor beta chains from one sample sequenced in a study of CD8 T cells in Susac syndrome. RNA, at about 0.5 to 1 ug, was reverse transcribed with random hexamers. TCRdb reanalysed the immunoSEQ multiplex PCR reads using MiXCR and keeps one entry per CDR3 protein. The repertoire holds approximately 230,000 distinct CDR3 sequences, with 80% to 95% as singletons. The sequenced sample was CD4+ T cells from PBMCs. The receptors stem from a human donor with multiple sclerosis.

This clonotype was detected only a few times. This sequence joins TRBV5-1 and TRBJ1-5; the D gene is possibly TRBD1 (5 bases). Deletions cut 0 bases from V and 2 bases from J, with 12 bases between. Germline V gives CDR1 SGHRS, CDR2 YFSETQ. The CDR3 loop spans 16 amino acids. CDR3 region: CASSLGGTTGNQPQHF. CDR3 nucleotide sequence: TGCGCCAGCAGCTTGGGAGGGACGACGGGCAATCAGCCCCAGCATTTT.

The V gene is TRBV5-1, the J gene TRBJ1-2, with no clear D. Germline V gene lookup returns CDR1 SGHRS and CDR2 YFSETQ. The ends were cut back, 4 bases at V and 2 bases at J, with 12 bases in the middle. The length of the CDR3 is 14 residues. In nucleotides, the CDR3 is TGCGCCAGCAGCCCGAGCCCGGCCAACTATGGCTACACCTTC. It specifies CASSPSPANYGYTF. Using reference TRBV5-1 and TRBJ1-2 for the parts outside the CDR3, the full variable domain is KAGVTQTPRYLIKTRGQQVTLSCSPISGHRSVSWYQQTPGQGLQFLFEYFSETQRNKGNFPGRFSGRQFSNSRSEMNVSTLELGDSALYLCASSPSPANYGYTFGSGTRLTVV.

The chain has TRBV3-1 and TRBJ2-7; no definite D call. V lost 2 bases to trimming and J lost 2 bases, with 13 bases between them. This CDR3 is 15 amino acids long. Germline loops: CDR1 LGHDT, CDR2 YNNKEL (reference sequence). This chain's CDR3 is CASSQTVNPTYEQYF. Written as DNA, the CDR3 is TGTGCCAGCAGCCAAACAGTAAACCCTACCTACGAGCAGTACTTC.

Remarks on this clonotype: The germline gene is not matched at one end of the junction; a read error may be the cause. The DNA of the CDR3 is TGTGCCTGGAGCACGATCCGGGGACAGGGTTCCTCTGGGGCCAACGTCCCGACTTTC. Protein sequence: CAWSTIRGQGSSGANVPTF. The V call is TRBV30, the J call TRBJ2-6; 9 bases are a match to TRBD1. The CDR3 sequence is 19 residues long. Germline CDR1 and CDR2: GTSNPN and SVGIG (reference sequence).

This chain links TRBV11-2 with TRBJ2-2; D unresolved. Germline values: CDR1 SGHAT, CDR2 FQNNGV. The CDR3 contains 15 residues. The V end lost 2 bases, the J end lost 6 bases, and 13 bases lay between the germline ends. CDR3 DNA: TGTGCCAGCAGCTTATCCACCTCGTTAGCCGGGGAGCTGTTTTTT. It specifies CASSLSTSLAGELFF.

The rearrangement uses TRBV15 and TRBJ2-2; perhaps TRBD2 as D (5 bases). With 0 bases removed from V and 7 bases from J, the gap between germline ends came to 15 bases. Germline values: CDR1 LNHNV, CDR2 YYDKDF (reference sequence). The CDR3 contains 16 residues. The CDR3 DNA reads as TGTGCCACCAGCAGAGATCAGAGGGCAGTGAGCGGGGAGCTGTTTTTT. Its translation: CATSRDQRAVSGELFF.

This clonotype occurred a few times. The gene calls are TRBV7-9 and TRBJ2-5; D is unclear. Trimming pared 6 bases from V and 1 base from J, leaving 12 bases between. The germline V gene has CDR1 SEHNR and CDR2 FQNEAQ (reference sequence). The CDR3 contains 14 residues. CDR3 sequence reads: CASSPGRAQETQYF. As DNA, the CDR3 is TGTGCCAGCAGTCCGGGCCGGGCCCAAGAGACCCAGTACTTC.

This clonotype appeared a single time. The chain is built from TRBV5-1 and TRBJ2-5; D not certain. The V and J ends lost 4 bases and 1 base respectively, with 14 bases between them. Per the germline V gene, CDR1 is SGHRS and CDR2 is YFSETQ. The CDR3 extends over 15 amino acids. This CDR3 is CASSRASRGQETQYF. In nucleotides, the CDR3 is TGCGCCAGCAGCCGGGCCTCGCGCGGCCAAGAGACCCAGTACTTC.

The rearrangement joins TRBV7-3 to TRBJ2-5, with D possibly TRBD1 on 5 matching bases. Trimming removed 6 bases at V and 2 bases at J, with 10 bases between. The CDR3 consists of 13 residues. The germline V gene has CDR1 SGHTA and CDR2 FQGTGA. DNA of the CDR3: TGTGCCAGCAGTCGGACATTACAAGAGACCCAGTACTTC. Protein product: CASSRTLQETQYF.

The J gene is TRBJ1-3, the V gene TRBV27, with a tentative D call TRBD1 (6 bases). In germline, CDR1 is MNHEY, CDR2 SMNVEV (reference sequence). The CDR3 sequence is 14 residues long. Deletions cut 6 bases from V and 4 bases from J, with 13 bases between. CDR3 sequence reads: CASSAQGQGNTIYF. DNA of the CDR3: TGTGCCAGCAGCGCTCAGGGACAAGGAAACACCATATATTTT.

This clonotype was detected only a few times. The J gene is TRBJ1-1, the V gene TRBV5-1, with D possibly being TRBD1 (6 bases). Germline V gene sequence: CDR1 SGHRS, CDR2 YFSETQ. The V end lost 0 bases, the J end lost 0 bases, and 9 bases lay between the germline ends. The CDR3 is 15 residues long. The CDR3 region has the DNA TGCGCCAGCAGCTTGGTTGGGGGCCTGAACACTGAAGCTTTCTTT. Amino acid sequence: CASSLVGGLNTEAFF.

This clonotype showed up just once. The chain uses TRBV7-2 and TRBJ2-3; the D gene could be TRBD1 or TRBD2 (6 bases each). Between the trimmed V and J ends, which lost 11 bases and 6 bases, there was a span of 21 bases. Germline V lookup: CDR1 SGHTA, CDR2 FQGNSA. This CDR3 has 14 residues. CDR3 protein: CAGSPGGPKDTQYF. In nucleotides, the CDR3 is TGTGCCGGATCTCCCGGGGGCCCCAAGGATACGCAGTATTTT.

The chain links TRBV9 to TRBJ2-1, with a tentative D call TRBD1 (6 bases). Germline V gives CDR1 SGDLS, CDR2 YYNGEE. This CDR3 region has 15 residues. The germline V and J ends were trimmed by 0 bases and 1 base, with 8 bases remaining between them. DNA of the CDR3: TGTGCCAGCAGCGTAGTGGGGGCTTCCTACAATGAGCAGTTCTTC. Amino acid sequence: CASSVVGASYNEQFF.

The count of this clonotype is one. The genes are TRBV23-1 and TRBJ1-4; D not resolved. TRBV23-1 is reported as an ORF; its role is uncertain. V was shortened by 10 bases and J by 12 bases, with 15 bases between the two germline ends. The CDR3 contains 11 residues. In DNA form, the CDR3 reads TGCGCCACCCTACGCCGTGTGGAACTGTTTTTT. Its translation: CATLRRVELFF.

The chain has TRBV3-1 and TRBJ2-3; D ambiguous. Germline CDR1 and CDR2: LGHDT and YNNKEL (reference sequence). Trimming took 2 bases from V and 0 from J, leaving 9 bases between them. This CDR3 comprises 15 residues. CDR3 loop: CASSQNSRSTDTQYF. As DNA, the CDR3 is TGTGCCAGCAGCCAAAATAGTCGTAGCACAGATACGCAGTATTTT.

V usage is TRBV5-8 and J usage is TRBJ1-1; D may be TRBD1 (5 bases). In germline, CDR1 is SGHTS, CDR2 YDEGEE. Trimming cost V 5 bases and J 5 bases, with 19 bases left between them. The CDR3 contains 15 residues. For the CDR3, the DNA is TGTGCCAGCAGTACTAGCCCCCCAGGGAAAACTGAAGCTTTCTTT. This codes for CASSTSPPGKTEAFF.

For the CDR3, the DNA is TGTGCCATCAGGTCCGAGGGCTATGGCTACACCTTC. This translates into CAIRSEGYGYTF. The chain is built from TRBV10-3 and TRBJ1-2; unclear D gene. Germline V gives CDR1 ENHRY, CDR2 SYGVKD. Trimming left V 6 bases short and J 4 bases short, with 9 bases between. CDR3 length: 12 residues.

The chain combines TRBV18 with TRBJ1-2; 7 bases match TRBD1. The CDR3 has 15 amino acids. Germline lookup yields CDR1 KGHSH and CDR2 LQKENI. Trimming removed 0 bases from V and 6 bases from J; junction bases left unmatched: 7. The CDR3 DNA follows: TGTGCCAGCTCACCACCTACCACAGGGGTCGATGGCTACACCTTC. The encoded protein is CASSPPTTGVDGYTF.

This chain links TRBV2 with TRBJ1-2; D uncertain. Germline V gene data show CDR1 as SNHLY and CDR2 as FYNNEI. Trimming pared 7 bases from V and 4 bases from J, leaving 16 bases between. This CDR3 contains 14 residues. The CDR3 nucleotides read TGTGCCAGCAACGGTTTGGCAGTCGGCTATGGCTACACCTTC. It specifies CASNGLAVGYGYTF.

The V and J genes are TRBV20-1 and TRBJ1-5, with no clear D. CDR1 is DFQATT and CDR2 is SNEGSKA in the germline V gene (reference sequence). The CDR3 spans 15 residues. The V gene lost 1 base and the J gene lost 0 bases, with 10 bases spanning the gap. The chain's CDR3 is CSARGAAHSNQPQHF. DNA for the CDR3: TGCAGTGCTAGAGGTGCAGCTCATAGCAATCAGCCCCAGCATTTT.

This sequence joins TRBV12-3 or TRBV12-4 and TRBJ2-5; D may be TRBD1 (5 bases). CDR3 length equals 14 residues. Deletions cut 6 bases from V and 11 bases from J, with 22 bases between. In nucleotides, the CDR3 is TGTGCCAGCAGCCCCCCAGGGCCCGGTCGACGGCAGTACTTC. Translating gives CASSPPGPGRRQYF.

The J gene is TRBJ1-2, the V gene TRBV12-3 or TRBV12-4; a weak D match, TRBD1 (5 bases). CDR3 length equals 13 residues. Trimming removed 7 bases from V and 4 bases from J, with 13 bases in between. For the CDR3, the DNA is TGTGCCAGCACCCCGGGGCCCTTCTATGGCTACACCTTC. Protein sequence: CASTPGPFYGYTF.

The CDR3 loop reads CASSESRGGPGEQFF. CDR3 bases: TGCGCCAGCAGTGAGTCGCGGGGGGGCCCCGGTGAGCAGTTCTTC. This chain links TRBV10-1 with TRBJ2-1; TRBD2 matches 9 bases. Germline-derived CDR1 and CDR2 are WNHNN and SYGVQD (reference sequence). The CDR3 contains 15 residues. The ends lost 0 bases at V and 9 bases at J; junction bases unmatched: 6.